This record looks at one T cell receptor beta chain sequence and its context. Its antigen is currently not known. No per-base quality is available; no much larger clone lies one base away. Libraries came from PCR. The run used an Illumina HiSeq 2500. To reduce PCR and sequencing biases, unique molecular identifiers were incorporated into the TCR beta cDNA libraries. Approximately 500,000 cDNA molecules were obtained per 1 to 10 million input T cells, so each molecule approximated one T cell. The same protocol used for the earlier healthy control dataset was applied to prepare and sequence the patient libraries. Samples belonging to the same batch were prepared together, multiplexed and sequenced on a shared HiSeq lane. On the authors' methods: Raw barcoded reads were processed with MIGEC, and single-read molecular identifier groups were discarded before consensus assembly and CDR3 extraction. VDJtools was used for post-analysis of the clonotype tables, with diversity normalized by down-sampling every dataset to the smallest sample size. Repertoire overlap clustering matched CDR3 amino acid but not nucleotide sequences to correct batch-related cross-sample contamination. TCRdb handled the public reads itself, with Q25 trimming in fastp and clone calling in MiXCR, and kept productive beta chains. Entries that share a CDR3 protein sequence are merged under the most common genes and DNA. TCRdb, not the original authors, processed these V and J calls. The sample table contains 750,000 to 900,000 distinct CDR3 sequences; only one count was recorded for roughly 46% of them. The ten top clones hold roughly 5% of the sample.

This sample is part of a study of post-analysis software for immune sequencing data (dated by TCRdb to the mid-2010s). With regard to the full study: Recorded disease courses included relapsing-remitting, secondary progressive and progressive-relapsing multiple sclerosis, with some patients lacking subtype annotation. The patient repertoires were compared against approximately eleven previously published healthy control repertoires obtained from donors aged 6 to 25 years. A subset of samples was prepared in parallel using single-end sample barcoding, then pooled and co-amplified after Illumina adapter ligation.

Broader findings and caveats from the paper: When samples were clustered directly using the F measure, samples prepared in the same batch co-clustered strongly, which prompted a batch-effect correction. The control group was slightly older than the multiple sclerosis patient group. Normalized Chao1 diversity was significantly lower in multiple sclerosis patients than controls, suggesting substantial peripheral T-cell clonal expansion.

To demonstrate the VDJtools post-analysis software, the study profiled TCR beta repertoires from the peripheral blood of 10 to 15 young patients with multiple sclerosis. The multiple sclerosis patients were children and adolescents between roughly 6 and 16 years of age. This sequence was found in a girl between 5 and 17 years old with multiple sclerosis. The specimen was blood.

The DNA sequence reads TGTGCCAGCAGCTCCCCGGTGGGGTCTGAAGAGCAGTACTTC. Its translation is CASSSPVGSEEQYF. The chain uses TRBV11-2 and TRBJ2-7, with the D gene call left open. The germline V gene specifies SGHAT as CDR1 and FQNNGV as CDR2. Counted from cysteine to phenylalanine, this CDR3 has 14 amino acids. Left in the record is the CDR3 DNA by itself, 42 bases read in frame from the first base. Trimming costs V 4 bases and J 7 bases, and their ends lie 17 bases apart.